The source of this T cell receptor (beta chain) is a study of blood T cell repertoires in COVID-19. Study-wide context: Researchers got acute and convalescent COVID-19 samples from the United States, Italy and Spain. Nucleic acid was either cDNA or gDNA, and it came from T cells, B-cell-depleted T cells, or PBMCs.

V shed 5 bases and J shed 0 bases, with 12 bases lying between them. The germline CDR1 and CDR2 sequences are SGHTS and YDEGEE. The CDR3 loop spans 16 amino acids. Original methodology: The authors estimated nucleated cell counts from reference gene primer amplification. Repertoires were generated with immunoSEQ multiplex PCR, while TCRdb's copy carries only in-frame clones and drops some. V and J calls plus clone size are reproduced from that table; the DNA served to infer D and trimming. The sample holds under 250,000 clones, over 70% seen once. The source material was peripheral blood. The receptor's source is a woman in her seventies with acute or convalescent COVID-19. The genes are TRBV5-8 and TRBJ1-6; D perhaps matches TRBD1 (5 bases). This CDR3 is CASRHRPDSYNSPLHF. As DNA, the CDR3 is TGTGCCAGCAGGCACAGGCCCGACTCCTATAATTCACCCCTCCACTTT.